This T cell receptor (beta chain) was profiled in a study of T-cell memory formation after mild COVID-19. Study as a whole: The study found TCR clusters largely donor specific.

Germline assignment: CDR1 LGHDT and CDR2 YNNKEL (reference sequence). This CDR3 comprises 15 residues. Deletions cut 4 bases from V and 0 bases from J, with 11 bases between. As for this clonotype: The target antigen is unknown.

TCRdb called the 5' RACE reads again in MiXCR, with one record for every CDR3 protein. This sample carries 540,000 or so distinct CDR3 sequences, roughly 22% of them seen once, and the ten largest clones take roughly an eighth. Whole-study findings and limits: Clones contracting across day 15 to 85 had a balanced CD4/CD8 profile; later expanding clones leaned CD4+. Cross-reactive memory appears to have joined, as suggested by some responding clones showing up in pre-infection memory.

Source material: PBMCs or a T cell subset sorted from them (not recorded which). The V call is TRBV3-1, the J call TRBJ2-3, with D maybe TRBD2 (5 bases). This TCR derives from an adult woman who had mild COVID-19 (a few samples of this study predate the infection). Cell type and time point are not known. DNA of the CDR3: TGTGCCAGCAGCCCCGGGATTACTAGCACAGATACGCAGTATTTT. Residues: CASSPGITSTDTQYF.